This T cell receptor beta chain comes out of a study of cytomegalovirus exposure and HLA in healthy donors. Overall study findings and caveats: A later analysis found common viral pathogens apparently linked to several of the most significant clusters. Confirmation in vitro established that a few CMV-associated chains were specific for CMV antigens. The classifier, whose performance was assessed in both the original and validation cohorts, reportedly diagnosed cytomegalovirus status with high specificity and sensitivity. Donors were assumed by presence/absence analyses to have roughly uniform sequencing depth.

Regarding this clone: No antigen is known for it.

CDR1 is SGHTS, CDR2 YDEGEE, per germline. This CDR3 spans 14 amino acids. V lost 0 bases and J lost 3, with 7 bases in between. Amplification used 60 Vbeta primers and 13 Jbeta primers. Here immunoSEQ multiplex PCR was the method, and the copy in TCRdb shows in-frame clones only, minus some. The sample carries 140,000 or so clones, around three quarters recorded once. This TCR derives from a man aged 40-50 years in good health and CMV-seronegative. The rearrangement joins TRBV5-8 to TRBJ1-5; D gene ambiguous. The sequencing input was PBMCs. The CDR3 DNA reads as TGTGCCAGCAGCTTGGTGGACTCCAATCAGCCCCAGCATTTT. This gives the protein CASSLVDSNQPQHF.